Listed below are T cell receptor beta chains from one sample, sequenced in a study of cytomegalovirus exposure and HLA in healthy donors. Assay: immunoSEQ multiplex PCR; the TCRdb copy retains only in-frame clones and omits some. The repertoire holds about 220,000 clones, with over 80% as singletons. The sample comprised PBMCs. The receptor set was obtained from a man aged 35 to 55 in good health and CMV-seropositive. The CDR3 runs from the conserved cysteine through the conserved F or W. D genes are given only for firm matches. Size is stated for part of the rows, as once, few or many counts, or as a class when the clone is expanded.

>-|TRBV30|TRBJ1-1|-
CAWSETENTEAFF
TGTGCCTGGAGCGAGACAGAAAACACTGAAGCTTTCTTT
>-|TRBV15|TRBJ1-5|-
CATSRDPRDSSNQPQHF
TGTGCCACCAGCAGAGACCCCCGCGACAGTTCCAATCAGCCCCAGCATTTT
>-|TRBV6-6|TRBJ2-2|few
CASRAHLTGELFF
TGTGCCAGCAGGGCCCATCTCACCGGGGAGCTGTTTTTT
>-|TRBV2|TRBJ2-7|-
CASRTNLGAGTYEQYF
TGTGCCAGCAGAACCAACCTGGGGGCAGGCACCTACGAGCAGTACTTC
>TRBD1|TRBV6-1|TRBJ1-4|-
CASSDRDNEKLFF
TGTGCCAGCAGCGACAGGGATAATGAAAAACTGTTTTTT
>-|TRBV6-1|TRBJ1-5|-
CASTREARSQPQHF
TGTGCCAGCACCCGGGAGGCCCGGAGTCAGCCCCAGCATTTT
>TRBD1|TRBV6-1|TRBJ1-2|-
CASSHRGRGYTF
TGTGCCAGCAGCCACAGGGGGCGAGGCTACACCTTC
>TRBD2|TRBV4-2|TRBJ2-1|few
CASSQVLAGGDHNEQFF
TGTGCCAGCAGCCAAGTCCTAGCGGGAGGAGATCACAATGAGCAGTTCTTC
>-|TRBV27|TRBJ1-1|-
CASSPHTGIAEAFF
TGTGCCAGCAGCCCCCACACAGGGATCGCTGAAGCTTTCTTT
>TRBD2|TRBV28|TRBJ2-3|-
CASSHFRAGRLTSTDTQYF
TGTGCCAGCAGTCACTTCCGAGCGGGGAGACTTACTAGCACAGATACGCAGTATTTT
>-|TRBV6-6|TRBJ1-2|-
CASMFPGAVNYGYTF
TGTGCCAGCATGTTCCCAGGGGCAGTCAACTATGGCTACACCTTC
>TRBD2|TRBV12-5|TRBJ2-1|-
CASGLISGLSSYNEQFF
TGTGCTAGTGGTTTGATCTCGGGACTATCCTCCTACAATGAGCAGTTCTTC
>TRBD2|TRBV6-1|TRBJ2-7|-
CASRLGTSGPYEQYF
TGTGCCAGCAGGCTTGGGACTAGCGGGCCCTACGAGCAGTACTTC
>TRBD2|TRBV6-1|TRBJ2-5|-
CASSETAGGRVWETQYF
TGTGCCAGCAGTGAAACCGCCGGCGGGAGGGTTTGGGAGACCCAGTACTTC
>-|TRBV15|TRBJ2-3|-
CATSPWGAGGTDTQYF
TGTGCCACCAGCCCCTGGGGAGCAGGGGGGACAGATACGCAGTATTTT
>-|TRBV25-1|TRBJ2-3|few
CASSARMSGRGSDTQYF
TGTGCCAGCAGTGCCAGGATGAGCGGTAGGGGGTCGGATACGCAGTATTTT
>-|TRBV6-5|TRBJ2-7|-
CASSYVAGDYEQYF
TGTGCCAGCAGTTACGTGGCAGGGGATTACGAGCAGTACTTC
>TRBD1|TRBV7-8|TRBJ1-3|-
CASSLTGGNSGNTIYF
TGTGCCAGCAGCTTAACAGGGGGAAACTCTGGAAACACCATATATTTT
>TRBD2|TRBV28|TRBJ2-1|-
CASSIAGSGYNEQFF
TGTGCCAGCTCTATAGCGGGATCCGGGTACAATGAGCAGTTCTTC
>TRBD2|TRBV6-5|TRBJ2-1|few
CASSYTSGSYNEQFF
TGTGCCAGCAGTTACACTAGCGGGAGTTACAATGAGCAGTTCTTC
>-|TRBV6-1|TRBJ2-3|-
CASSEEGSQDTQYF
TGTGCCAGCAGTGAAGAAGGTAGCCAAGATACGCAGTATTTT
>-|TRBV5-1|TRBJ2-3|-
CASSLGQITDTQYF
TGCGCCAGCAGCTTGGGGCAGATCACAGATACGCAGTATTTT
>TRBD2|TRBV9|TRBJ2-1|-
CASSAPLAGAYNEQFF
TGTGCCAGCAGCGCCCCCCTAGCGGGCGCCTACAATGAGCAGTTCTTC
>TRBD1|TRBV2|TRBJ1-5|-
CASSQAEGAVNQPQHF
TGTGCCAGCAGTCAAGCGGAGGGGGCGGTCAATCAGCCCCAGCATTTT
>TRBD1|TRBV25-1|TRBJ1-5|-
CASSAGTAYSNQPQHF
TGTGCCAGCAGTGCGGGGACAGCCTATAGCAATCAGCCCCAGCATTTT
>-|TRBV9|TRBJ1-2|-
CASSLDKNYGYTF
TGTGCCAGCAGCCTCGACAAGAACTATGGCTACACCTTC
>-|TRBV7-2|TRBJ1-1|-
CASSLVVLTNTEAFF
TGTGCCAGCAGCTTAGTAGTACTCACGAACACTGAAGCTTTCTTT
>-|TRBV19|TRBJ1-1|-
CASSMRGAGTEAFF
TGTGCCAGTAGTATGCGGGGGGCTGGGACTGAAGCTTTCTTT
>TRBD2|TRBV6-1|TRBJ2-2|-
CASTVSGTNTGELFF
TGTGCCAGCACCGTAAGCGGGACGAACACCGGGGAGCTGTTTTTT
>TRBD2|TRBV7-6|TRBJ2-1|once
CASSQGTSGYNEQFF
TGTGCCAGCAGCCAAGGGACTAGCGGGTACAATGAGCAGTTCTTC
>-|TRBV30|TRBJ1-1|-
CAWSRGYTEAFF
TGTGCCTGGAGTCGGGGGTACACTGAAGCTTTCTTT
>-|TRBV7-6|TRBJ2-7|-
CASSTHKEQYF
TGTGCCAGCAGCACCCACAAAGAGCAGTACTTC
>TRBD1|TRBV18|TRBJ1-2|-
CASSPGQGAETYGYTF
TGTGCCAGCTCACCGGGACAGGGGGCGGAAACCTATGGCTACACCTTC
>-|TRBV5-4|TRBJ2-5|-
CASSLESGPQETQYF
TGTGCCAGCAGCTTGGAATCGGGTCCCCAAGAGACCCAGTACTTC
>TRBD1|TRBV27|TRBJ2-1|-
CASTLQGRSYNEQFF
TGTGCCAGCACCTTACAGGGGCGCTCCTACAATGAGCAGTTCTTC
>-|TRBV6-6|TRBJ1-5|-
CASTTLGGQPQHF
TGTGCCAGCACCACATTGGGGGGTCAGCCCCAGCATTTT
>-|TRBV18|TRBJ1-2|few
CASSPEHQGYGYTF
TGTGCCAGCTCACCAGAACACCAGGGCTATGGCTACACCTTC
>-|TRBV7-9|TRBJ1-2|-
CASSLQGSDGYTF
TGTGCCAGCAGCTTACAGGGGTCTGATGGCTACACCTTC
>TRBD1|TRBV2|TRBJ2-2|-
CASNGDREANTGELFF
TGTGCCAGCAACGGGGACAGGGAGGCGAACACCGGGGAGCTGTTTTTT
>TRBD1|TRBV4-1|TRBJ2-1|-
CASSQEDRGMWEGGDEQFF
TGCGCCAGCAGCCAAGAGGACAGGGGTATGTGGGAGGGTGGCGATGAGCAGTTCTTC
>-|TRBV14|TRBJ2-3|once
CASSLSGLRRRADTQYF
TGTGCCAGCAGCCTATCCGGGCTCCGGCGGAGGGCAGATACGCAGTATTTT
>-|TRBV7-3|TRBJ2-5|-
CASSHLPHGGKETQYF
TGTGCCAGCAGCCATCTACCCCACGGCGGGAAAGAGACCCAGTACTTC
>-|TRBV6-6|TRBJ1-3|-
CASSSSRGSGNTIYF
TGTGCCAGCAGTTCCTCGCGGGGGTCTGGAAACACCATATATTTT
>-|TRBV6-4|TRBJ2-2|-
CASSAQGDTGELFF
TGTGCCAGCAGTGCGCAGGGTGACACCGGGGAGCTGTTTTTT
>TRBD1|TRBV6-1|TRBJ1-5|-
CASRTGKHNQPQHF
TGTGCCAGTAGGACAGGGAAGCACAATCAGCCCCAGCATTTT
>TRBD1|TRBV7-9|TRBJ1-4|-
CASSLGDRGSSEKLFF
TGTGCCAGCAGCTTAGGGGACAGGGGATCTAGCGAAAAACTGTTTTTT
>-|TRBV15|TRBJ1-5|-
CATSRDIRARTSNQPQHF
TGTGCCACCAGCAGAGATATAAGGGCCAGGACAAGCAATCAGCCCCAGCATTTT
>-|TRBV6-5|TRBJ2-7|-
CASSYLPGTYEQYF
TGTGCCAGCAGTTATCTCCCAGGGACCTACGAGCAGTACTTC
>-|TRBV9|TRBJ2-3|-
CASSVSGGDTDTQYF
TGTGCCAGCAGCGTGTCTGGAGGAGACACAGATACGCAGTATTTT
>-|TRBV5-1|TRBJ1-1|-
CASSSYSMNTEAFF
TGCGCCAGCAGCTCCTACAGCATGAACACTGAAGCTTTCTTT
>TRBD2|TRBV5-8|TRBJ2-2|-
CATRLAGGRGIGELFF
TGTGCCACAAGACTAGCGGGAGGCCGAGGGATCGGGGAGCTGTTTTTT
>-|TRBV12-5|TRBJ2-6|-
CASGLQGFGANVLTF
TGTGCTAGTGGTCTTCAGGGGTTTGGGGCCAACGTCCTGACTTTC
>TRBD2|TRBV5-5|TRBJ2-2|few
CASSRLARGTGELFF
TGTGCCAGCAGTCGACTAGCGCGGGGGACCGGGGAGCTGTTTTTT
>-|TRBV7-7|TRBJ1-1|-
CASSLYPPGGLENTEAFF
TGTGCTAGCAGCTTATACCCCCCCGGGGGGCTTGAGAACACTGAAGCTTTCTTT
>-|TRBV5-4|TRBJ1-1|-
CASSLVPFSEAFF
TGTGCCAGCAGCTTGGTACCGTTCAGTGAAGCTTTCTTT